Many counts were recorded for the clone carrying this T cell receptor (beta chain). The V gene's germline CDR1 is MNHEY and CDR2 SVGAGI. The CDR3 is 17 amino acids. The V end lost 0 bases, the J end lost 1 base, and 14 bases lay between the germline ends. This record belongs to a study of T-cell memory formation after mild COVID-19. Study-level information: Largely, TCR clusters stayed within a single donor.

MiXCR was run by TCRdb on the 5' RACE reads, yielding one entry per CDR3 protein. The sample carries about 210,000 distinct CDR3 sequences, roughly a tenth recorded once. The TCR originated in a man between 18 and 35 years old who had mild COVID-19 (a few samples of this study predate the infection). Cell type and time point are not known. This chain uses TRBV6-5 with TRBJ2-3; D gene uncertain. The material sequenced was PBMCs or a T cell subset sorted from them (not recorded which). Here the CDR3 DNA reads TGTGCCAGCAGTTACTCGTCTCCATCCAGTGGCACAGATACGCAGTATTTT. Protein: CASSYSSPSSGTDTQYF.